This T cell receptor beta chain came from a study of siplizumab effects on memory and regulatory T cells. In germline, CDR1 is SGHRS, CDR2 YFSETQ. The V and J ends lost 3 bases and 2 bases respectively, with 20 bases between them. This CDR3 spans 17 amino acids. Study-level points and caveats: Naive T cells, seemingly more diverse than memory cells, seemed major alloresponse contributors.

The protocol was immunoSEQ multiplex PCR, while the TCRdb copy is restricted to in-frame clones and leaves out a portion. The table lists around 110,000 clones, roughly 94% of them singletons. Comments on this clone: Its antigen is currently unknown.

Sequenced sample: non-Treg CD4+ T cells sorted from blood. The V gene is TRBV5-1, the J gene TRBJ2-5, with D possibly being TRBD1 or TRBD2 (5 bases each). This TCR came from a human donor in good health. The CDR3 DNA reads TGCGCCAGCAGCTGGGGGTTAAGTATTTCAGGGCAAGAGACCCAGTACTTC. As protein: CASSWGLSISGQETQYF. The entire variable domain, with the rest obtained from reference TRBV5-1 and TRBJ2-5, is as follows: KAGVTQTPRYLIKTRGQQVTLSCSPISGHRSVSWYQQTPGQGLQFLFEYFSETQRNKGNFPGRFSGRQFSNSRSEMNVSTLELGDSALYLCASSWGLSISGQETQYFGPGTRLLVL.